The 3 T cell receptor beta chains presented below share a single source sample, sequenced in a study of T cell repertoires in cytomegalovirus infection. Antigen specificity for these receptors is unknown. TCRdb redid the calling of the reads with MiXCR, one entry per CDR3 protein. This sample yields around 750,000 distinct CDR3 sequences, of which about 31% are seen a single time; 12% belongs to the top ten. Sequenced material: cultured CD8+ T cells from PBMCs, taken from culture after CMV antigen stimulation. These receptors were taken from a human donor in good health (CMV status not recorded). Some clones in this sample may be carry-over from other donors' samples.

This sequence joins TRBV7-6 and TRBJ2-3; TRBD1 might be the D (8 bases). This CDR3 region has 15 residues. The V and J ends lost 6 bases and 3 bases respectively, with 16 bases between them. Germline loops: CDR1 SGHVS, CDR2 FNYEAQ. The DNA of the CDR3 is TGTGCCAGCAGGCGGACAGGGAGGGGGACAGATACGCAGTATTTT. Protein: CASRRTGRGTDTQYF.

This clonotype was observed many times. This chain joins TRBV7-6 and TRBJ2-6; D is possibly TRBD1 (6 bases). V was cut by 4 bases and J by 4 bases, with 17 bases left in between. The CDR3 is 17 residues long. Germline V gives CDR1 SGHVS, CDR2 FNYEAQ. CDR3 loop: CASSSDSLQEGANVLTF. The DNA of the CDR3 is TGTGCCAGCAGCTCGGACAGCCTTCAAGAGGGGGCCAACGTCCTGACTTTC.

Regarding this clonotype: One junction end does not reproduce the germline sequence, and a read error may be involved. The chain links TRBV4-1 to TRBJ2-2; D is perhaps TRBD1 or TRBD2 (5 bases each). Germline V gene lookup returns CDR1 MGHRA and CDR2 YSYEKL. The CDR3 runs to 16 residues. The CDR3 region has the DNA TGCGCCAGCAGCCAAGATTTGGGGGTAGGGACCGGGGAGCTGCTTTTT. It is translated as CASSQDLGVGTGELLF.